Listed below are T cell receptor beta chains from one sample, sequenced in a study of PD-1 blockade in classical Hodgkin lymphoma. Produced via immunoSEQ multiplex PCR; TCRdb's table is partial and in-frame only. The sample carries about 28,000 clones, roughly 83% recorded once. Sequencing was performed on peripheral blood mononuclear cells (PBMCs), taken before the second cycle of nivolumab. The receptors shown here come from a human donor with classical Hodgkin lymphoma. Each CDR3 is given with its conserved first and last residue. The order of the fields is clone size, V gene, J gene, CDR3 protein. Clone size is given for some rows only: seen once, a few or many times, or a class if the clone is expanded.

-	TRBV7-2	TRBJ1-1	CASSLNRGTEAFF
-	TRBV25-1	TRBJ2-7	CASRADRGPGEQYF
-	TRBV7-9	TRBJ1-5	CASSLDRQGDQPQHF
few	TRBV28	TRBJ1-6	CASSLFSAIYNSPLHF
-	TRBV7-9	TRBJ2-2	CASSPRPRGTYTGELFF
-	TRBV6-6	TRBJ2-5	CASTVLYQETQYF
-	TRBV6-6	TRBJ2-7	CASGSLSGYYEQYF
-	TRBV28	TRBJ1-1	CASREQGNTEAFF
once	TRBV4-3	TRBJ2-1	CASTPSTSGERYNNEQFF
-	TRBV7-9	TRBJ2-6	CASSSPGANVLTF
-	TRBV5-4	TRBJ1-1	CASSFDGGEAFF
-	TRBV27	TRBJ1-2	CASSLFYRDRVNYGYTF
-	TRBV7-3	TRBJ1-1	CASSLGVGHNTEAFF
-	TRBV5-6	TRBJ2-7	CASSLGGREQYF
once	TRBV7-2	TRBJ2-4	CASSLEMGAKNIQYF
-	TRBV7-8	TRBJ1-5	CASSRGTNNQPQHF
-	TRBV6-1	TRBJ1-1	CASSSQGYRRGAFF
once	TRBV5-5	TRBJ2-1	CASSLARRPNEQFF